The rows below give T cell receptor beta chains drawn from one sample of a study of T cell repertoires in urothelial bladder cancer. Repertoires were generated with immunoSEQ multiplex PCR, while TCRdb's copy carries only in-frame clones and drops some. The repertoire includes about 2,500 clones, approximately 62% of them detected once, and about 16% sits in the top ten. The specimen was bladder tissue. The origin of the receptors is a human donor with a benign inflammatory bladder lesion. The CDR3 runs from the conserved cysteine through the conserved F or W. D genes are given only for firm matches. A row's size may be missing; if present it is once, few, many or a size class.

TRBJ1-1 | NA | TRBV19 | large | CASSIPRTGRTEAFF | TGTGCCAGTAGTATACCTAGAACAGGTCGGACTGAAGCTTTCTTT
TRBJ2-4 | NA | TRBV29-1 | NA | CGFSAGLQNIQYF | TGCGGCTTCTCCGCCGGGCTTCAAAACATTCAATACTTC
TRBJ2-3 | NA | TRBV19 | NA | CASSATGLSTDTQYF | TGTGCCAGTAGTGCGACGGGCTTGAGCACAGATACGCAGTATTTT
TRBJ2-3 | NA | TRBV5-8 | NA | CASSLASHGTDTQYF | TGTGCCAGCAGCCTAGCTAGCCACGGCACAGATACGCAGTATTTT
TRBJ1-3 | NA | TRBV7-9 | NA | CASTPRVSSGNTIYF | TGTGCCAGCACCCCGCGGGTGAGCTCTGGAAACACCATATATTTT
TRBJ2-7 | NA | TRBV6-5 | NA | CASSYRGRSYEQYF | TGTGCCAGCAGTTACCGGGGACGGTCCTACGAGCAGTACTTC
TRBJ2-1 | NA | TRBV10-1 | NA | CASSESMAQGSHNEQFF | TGCGCCAGCAGTGAGTCGATGGCTCAGGGTAGTCACAATGAGCAGTTCTTC
TRBJ1-1 | NA | TRBV11-2 | NA | CASTLKAWGTEAFF | TGTGCCAGCACCTTGAAGGCTTGGGGCACTGAAGCTTTCTTT
TRBJ1-5 | TRBD1 | TRBV5-6 | NA | CASSNRGQGPQHF | TGTGCCAGCAGCAACAGGGGGCAGGGGCCCCAGCATTTT
TRBJ1-1 | NA | TRBV5-5 | NA | CASSFLANTEAFF | TGTGCCAGCAGCTTCTTGGCGAACACTGAAGCTTTCTTT
TRBJ2-1 | TRBD2 | TRBV4-1 | NA | CASSQGGTSGSVDEQFF | TGCGCCAGCAGCCAAGGGGGGACTAGCGGGAGTGTGGATGAGCAGTTCTTC
TRBJ2-3 | NA | TRBV11-2 | NA | CASSLNTDTQYF | TGTGCCAGCAGCTTAAACACAGATACGCAGTATTTT
TRBJ2-7 | NA | TRBV6-1 | NA | CASRQGPYEQYF | TGTGCCAGCAGACAGGGTCCCTACGAGCAGTACTTC
TRBJ2-3 | TRBD1 | TRBV11-2 | NA | CASSSGQGTDTQYF | TGTGCCAGCAGCTCGGGACAGGGGACAGATACGCAGTATTTT
TRBJ2-5 | NA | TRBV5-1 | NA | CASSLTGTNEETQYF | TGCGCCAGCAGCTTGACCGGGACAAACGAAGAGACCCAGTACTTC
TRBJ2-1 | NA | TRBV4-2 | large | CASTDSSYNEQFF | TGTGCCAGTACAGATTCCTCCTACAATGAGCAGTTCTTC
TRBJ2-1 | TRBD1 | TRBV2 | NA | CASEGQGVDNEQFF | TGTGCCAGCGAGGGACAGGGGGTCGACAATGAGCAGTTCTTC
TRBJ2-2 | TRBD1 | TRBV7-2 | NA | CASSKGQGLVNGELFF | TGTGCCAGCAGCAAGGGACAGGGGCTTGTGAACGGGGAGCTGTTTTTT
TRBJ1-2 | NA | TRBV19 | NA | CASSRDGWGATGYTF | TGTGCCAGTAGTAGGGATGGGTGGGGGGCGACTGGCTACACCTTC
TRBJ2-1 | TRBD2 | TRBV19 | NA | CASSIEGPSGRAWNEQFF | TGTGCCAGTAGTATAGAAGGGCCTAGCGGGAGGGCCTGGAATGAGCAGTTCTTC
TRBJ2-5 | TRBD2 | TRBV9 | once | CASSGLAGSETQYF | TGTGCCAGCAGCGGACTAGCGGGATCAGAGACCCAGTACTTC
TRBJ1-5 | NA | TRBV30 | large | CAWSLMGNQPQHF | TGTGCCTGGAGTCTCATGGGGAATCAGCCCCAGCATTTT
TRBJ1-5 | NA | TRBV30 | NA | CAWSGLGNQPQHF | TGTGCCTGGAGTGGACTGGGCAATCAGCCCCAGCATTTT
TRBJ2-3 | TRBD2 | TRBV30 | NA | CAWSVVLAGTDTQYF | TGTGCCTGGAGTGTAGTACTAGCGGGCACAGATACGCAGTATTTT
TRBJ1-6 | TRBD1 | TRBV19 | few | CASSTGTANNSPLHF | TGTGCCAGTAGTACTGGGACAGCTAATAATTCACCCCTCCACTTT
TRBJ1-1 | NA | TRBV19 | few | CASSLWVARSEAFF | TGTGCCAGTAGTTTGTGGGTTGCTAGATCTGAAGCTTTCTTT
TRBJ1-3 | NA | TRBV19 | NA | CASSIGNTIYF | TGTGCCAGTAGTATTGGAAACACCATATATTTT
TRBJ2-1 | TRBD1 | TRBV6-5 | NA | CASSYAGTGINEQFF | TGTGCCAGCAGTTACGCCGGGACAGGGATCAATGAGCAGTTCTTC
TRBJ2-4 | NA | TRBV12-5 | NA | CASGFFPPGSKNIQYF | TGTGCTAGTGGTTTCTTTCCCCCCGGGTCCAAAAACATTCAGTACTTC
TRBJ1-3 | NA | TRBV7-2 | NA | CASSFRTSGNTIYF | TGTGCCAGCAGCTTCCGGACCTCTGGAAACACCATATATTTT
TRBJ1-4 | NA | TRBV11-2 | NA | CASSPRGTNEKLFF | TGTGCCAGCAGCCCCCGGGGGACTAATGAAAAACTGTTTTTT
TRBJ2-5 | TRBD2 | TRBV5-4 | NA | CASSWTSGNQETQYF | TGTGCCAGCAGTTGGACTAGCGGGAACCAAGAGACCCAGTACTTC
TRBJ1-5 | NA | TRBV15 | large | CATSRDPPQPQHF | TGTGCCACCAGCAGAGACCCGCCTCAGCCCCAGCATTTT
TRBJ1-1 | TRBD1 | TRBV4-2 | NA | CASSQDGEDRGAEAFF | TGTGCCAGCAGCCAAGACGGAGAGGACAGGGGCGCTGAAGCTTTCTTT
TRBJ2-2 | NA | TRBV5-1 | once | CASSPDGNTGELFF | TGCGCCAGCAGCCCGGACGGGAACACCGGGGAGCTGTTTTTT
TRBJ2-4 | NA | TRBV28 | NA | CASSPMGLAKNIQYF | TGTGCCAGCAGCCCGATGGGACTAGCCAAAAACATTCAGTACTTC
TRBJ2-5 | TRBD1 | TRBV2 | NA | CASSETGQVQETQYF | TGTGCCAGCAGTGAAACGGGACAGGTCCAAGAGACCCAGTACTTC
TRBJ1-1 | TRBD1 | TRBV10-3 | NA | CAISTGQGVTEAFF | TGTGCCATCAGTACAGGACAGGGAGTCACTGAAGCTTTCTTT
TRBJ1-5 | TRBD1 | TRBV11-2 | NA | CASSQQGGNQPQHF | TGTGCCAGCAGCCAACAGGGGGGCAATCAGCCCCAGCATTTT
TRBJ1-1 | NA | TRBV20-1 | NA | CSARREPEAFF | TGCAGTGCTAGAAGAGAGCCGGAAGCTTTCTTT
TRBJ1-2 | NA | TRBV18 | few | CASAPSNYGYTF | TGTGCCAGCGCCCCTAGTAACTATGGCTACACCTTC
TRBJ2-3 | TRBD1 | TRBV30 | NA | CAWSANPGQGPDTQYF | TGTGCCTGGAGTGCAAACCCGGGACAGGGGCCAGATACGCAGTATTTT
TRBJ1-4 | TRBD1 | TRBV19 | NA | CASSVSGGWGEKLFF | TGTGCCAGTAGTGTTTCAGGGGGCTGGGGTGAAAAACTGTTTTTT
TRBJ1-1 | NA | TRBV5-1 | large | CASSLGVVNTEAFF | TGCGCCAGCAGCTTGGGTGTAGTCAACACTGAAGCTTTCTTT
TRBJ2-5 | NA | TRBV9 | few | CASSPSVGSPNQETQYF | TGTGCCAGCAGTCCCTCTGTAGGGTCCCCTAACCAAGAGACCCAGTACTTC
TRBJ1-1 | NA | TRBV9 | NA | CASSYQGNTEAFF | TGTGCCAGCAGCTACCAAGGGAACACTGAAGCTTTCTTT
TRBJ1-4 | NA | TRBV5-6 | NA | CASSSTPGTPGEKLFF | TGTGCCAGCAGTTCTACCCCCGGGACCCCCGGGGAAAAACTGTTTTTT
TRBJ2-7 | TRBD2 | TRBV5-1 | NA | CASSWTSGSSYEQYF | TGCGCCAGCAGCTGGACTAGCGGGAGCTCCTACGAGCAGTACTTC
TRBJ2-1 | NA | TRBV2 | NA | CASSAMGTIANEQFF | TGTGCCAGCAGCGCCATGGGGACCATTGCCAATGAGCAGTTCTTC
TRBJ2-3 | TRBD1 | TRBV27 | NA | CASSLTGVRSTDTQYF | TGTGCCAGCAGTTTAACAGGGGTCCGGAGCACAGATACGCAGTATTTT
TRBJ2-5 | TRBD2 | TRBV6-1 | once | CASGRAGVRETQYF | TGTGCCAGCGGGAGAGCGGGAGTTCGGGAGACCCAGTACTTC
TRBJ1-5 | NA | TRBV6-5 | large | CASRQASNQPQHF | TGTGCCAGCAGGCAGGCGAGCAATCAGCCCCAGCATTTT
TRBJ2-7 | NA | TRBV7-8 | NA | CASSLGTGKGEQYF | TGTGCCAGCAGCTTAGGCACAGGGAAGGGCGAGCAGTACTTC
TRBJ2-3 | TRBD2 | TRBV7-9 | NA | CASSFSSGRADTQYF | TGTGCCAGCAGCTTCTCCAGCGGGAGGGCAGATACGCAGTATTTT
TRBJ2-7 | TRBD2 | TRBV19 | few | CASSIGTSGSYEQYF | TGTGCCAGTAGTATAGGCACTAGCGGGAGCTACGAGCAGTACTTC
TRBJ2-3 | NA | TRBV27 | NA | CASSAGLRSTDTQYF | TGTGCCAGCAGTGCGGGACTCCGAAGCACAGATACGCAGTATTTT
TRBJ1-4 | NA | TRBV19 | NA | CASRSFTAANEKLFF | TGTGCCAGTAGATCCTTCACGGCGGCTAATGAAAAACTGTTTTTT
TRBJ1-4 | NA | TRBV25-1 | once | CASRSGPGNEKLFF | TGTGCCAGCAGATCGGGACCGGGTAATGAAAAACTGTTTTTT
TRBJ2-7 | NA | TRBV25-1 | NA | CASSEPGDYEQYF | TGTGCCAGCAGTGAGCCAGGAGACTACGAGCAGTACTTC